One T cell receptor beta chain is described in this entry. Its target is unknown. CDR1 is SGHAT and CDR2 is FQNNGV in the germline V gene. Trimming pared 6 bases from V and 3 bases from J, leaving 12 bases between. This CDR3 spans 13 amino acids. TCRdb keeps only in-frame clones here, not all; method: immunoSEQ multiplex PCR. The data show 55,000 to 80,000 clones, about four fifths seen once. The entry originates in a study of T cell responses to AZD1222 COVID-19 vaccine. Study results and limitations: Seropositive status at baseline applied to only 5 to 7 AZD1222 recipients. Recipients of two AZD1222 doses showed rising Spike-specific TCR breadth and depth. Donor demographics were predominantly white British with a female majority; clonal diversity may be underestimated.

This receptor was identified in an adult in good health. Sequences were derived from peripheral blood, sampled on day 0 of AZD1222 vaccination. The V call is TRBV11-2, the J call TRBJ2-7, with D unclear. The CDR3 is CASRYTQIYEQYF. In nucleotides, the CDR3 is TGTGCCAGCAGATACACTCAGATCTACGAGCAGTACTTC.